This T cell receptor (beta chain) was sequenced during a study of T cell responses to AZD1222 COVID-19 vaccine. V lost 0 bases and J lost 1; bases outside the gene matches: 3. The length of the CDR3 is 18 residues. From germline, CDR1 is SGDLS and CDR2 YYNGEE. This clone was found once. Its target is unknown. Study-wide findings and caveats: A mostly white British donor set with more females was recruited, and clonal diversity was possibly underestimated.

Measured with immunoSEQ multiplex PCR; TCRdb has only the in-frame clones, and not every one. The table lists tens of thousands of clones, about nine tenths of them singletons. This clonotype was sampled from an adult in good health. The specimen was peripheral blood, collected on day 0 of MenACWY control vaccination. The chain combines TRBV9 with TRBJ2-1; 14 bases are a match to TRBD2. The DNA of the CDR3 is TGTGCCAGCAGCGTAGCGGGACTAGCGGGAGTATCCTACAATGAGCAGTTCTTC. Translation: CASSVAGLAGVSYNEQFF.